This T cell receptor (beta chain) was captured in a study of identical twins. TCRdb analysed the 5' RACE reads with MiXCR anew, one entry per CDR3 protein. The sample shows about 470,000 distinct CDR3 sequences, approximately 25% of them seen only once. The germline gives CDR1 MDHEN, CDR2 SYDVKM. V gave up 6 bases and J gave up 6 bases; unmatched junction bases: 12. This CDR3 comprises 15 residues. The sample was also linked to a second study, of T cells expressing NK-cell markers. That work adds: The authors derived TCR beta repertoires from sorted CD3+CD56+NKG2C+, CD3+CD56+NKG2C- and CD3+CD56-NKG2C+ T cells.

The sequence came from a woman between 18 and 30 years old in good health. The sequencing sample was made of CD4+ T cells sorted from blood. This rearrangement joins TRBV28 to TRBJ2-3; 7 nucleotides agree with TRBD1. The CDR3 nucleotides are TGTGCCAGCAGACTTCCCGGGACAGCTCTGGATACGCAGTATTTT. Amino acids: CASRLPGTALDTQYF.